This T cell receptor beta chain was documented in a study of regulatory T cells in long-lasting Graves disease. Time point indicated: newly diagnosed GD, antithyroid drugs for less than 3 months. Following extraction of RNA from PBMCs, that RNA was used to make the TCR library. With V trimmed by 6 bases and J by 8 bases, 12 bases remained unmatched. Germline V gene data show CDR1 as MDHEN and CDR2 as SYDVKM. The CDR3 spans 17 residues. Relying on iRepertoire HTBI primers and Arm-PCR of CDR3 regions, the team built TCR beta libraries. TCRdb processed the multiplex PCR reads anew with MiXCR; each CDR3 protein has one entry. The data show almost 450,000 distinct CDR3 sequences, around 15% seen once. This clonotype was counted only a few times. This sample was shared with a second study, whose subject was T cells in Graves' hyperthyroidism and ophthalmopathy.

This chain connects TRBV28 to TRBJ2-1; 14 bases agree with TRBD2. The sample here was peripheral blood mononuclear cells (PBMCs), taken at new diagnosis, from a patient treated with antithyroid drugs. The TCR was taken from a woman aged 25 to 39 with Graves disease. This CDR3 is CASSLFTGTSGRDEQFF. CDR3 DNA: TGTGCCAGCAGCCTCTTTACCGGGACTAGCGGGAGAGATGAGCAGTTCTTC.